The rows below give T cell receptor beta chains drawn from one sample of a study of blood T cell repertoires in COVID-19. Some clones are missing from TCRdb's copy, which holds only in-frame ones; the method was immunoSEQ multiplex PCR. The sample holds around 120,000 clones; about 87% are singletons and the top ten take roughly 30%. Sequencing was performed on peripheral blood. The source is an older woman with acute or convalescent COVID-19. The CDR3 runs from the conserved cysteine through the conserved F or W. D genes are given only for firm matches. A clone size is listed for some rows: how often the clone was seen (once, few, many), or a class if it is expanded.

CATSSAGGAEAFF	TGTGCCACCAGCAGCGCGGGGGGAGCTGAAGCTTTCTTT	.	13	.	TRBJ1-1	TRBV15
CASSFKGGPGQPQHF	TGTGCCAGCAGCTTTAAGGGCGGGCCGGGCCAGCCCCAGCATTTT	.	15	.	TRBJ1-5	TRBV11-2
CASSQGWQTGSGYTF	TGCGCCAGCAGCCAAGGCTGGCAGACGGGGTCTGGCTACACCTTC	.	15	once	TRBJ1-2	TRBV4-1
CASSISVGPGRQPQHF	TGTGCCAGTAGTATTAGTGTCGGGCCAGGGCGTCAGCCCCAGCATTTT	.	16	.	TRBJ1-5	TRBV19
CASSPNPRQGNQPQHF	TGTGCCAGCAGTCCGAATCCCCGACAGGGCAATCAGCCCCAGCATTTT	.	16	.	TRBJ1-5	TRBV27
CASSSRTGGDYGYTF	TGTGCCAGCAGCTCCCGGACAGGGGGGGACTATGGCTACACCTTC	TRBD1	15	.	TRBJ1-2	TRBV11-2
CASRSNTGNTEAFF	TGCGCCAGCAGATCGAACACAGGGAACACTGAAGCTTTCTTT	.	14	.	TRBJ1-1	TRBV5-1
CASSAGTGDYGYTF	TGTGCCAGCAGCGCCGGGACAGGGGACTATGGCTACACCTTC	TRBD1	14	once	TRBJ1-2	TRBV9
CASSHSRQGVDTEAFF	TGCGCCAGCAGCCACTCAAGACAGGGAGTGGACACTGAAGCTTTCTTT	TRBD1	16	.	TRBJ1-1	TRBV4-1
CASRPRPGLGYEQYF	TGTGCCAGCCGACCCAGGCCGGGACTAGGGTACGAGCAGTACTTC	TRBD2	15	.	TRBJ2-7	TRBV11-2
CASSIVPRDNYGYTF	TGTGCCAGCAGTATCGTACCCAGGGATAACTATGGCTACACCTTC	.	15	.	TRBJ1-2	TRBV11-2
CASSPGTVNSPLHF	TGTGCCAGTAGTCCAGGGACAGTGAATTCACCCCTCCACTTT	TRBD1	14	.	TRBJ1-6	TRBV19
CASSLSQGAYNEKLFF	TGTGCCAGCAGCCTTAGCCAGGGGGCGTATAATGAAAAACTGTTTTTT	TRBD1	16	once	TRBJ1-4	TRBV9
CASRGTGRRTQYF	TGTGCCAGCAGGGGGACGGGGAGGCGGACCCAGTACTTC	.	13	.	TRBJ2-5	TRBV28
CASSPAGTGVGNTIYF	TGTGCCAGCAGTCCGGCCGGGACAGGGGTTGGAAACACCATATATTTT	TRBD1	16	.	TRBJ1-3	TRBV28
CAWMGTGTNYGYTF	TGTGCCTGGATGGGGACAGGGACTAACTATGGCTACACCTTC	TRBD1	14	few	TRBJ1-2	TRBV30
CASSNPYRTLGEKLFF	TGTGCCAGCAGTAACCCGTACAGGACCTTAGGTGAAAAACTGTTTTTT	.	16	once	TRBJ1-4	TRBV28
CASATRGLREQYF	TGTGCCAGCGCAACCAGGGGGCTGAGGGAGCAGTACTTC	TRBD1	13	.	TRBJ2-7	TRBV6-5
CASSFIGANTEAFF	TGTGCCAGCAGTTTTATTGGAGCGAACACTGAAGCTTTCTTT	.	14	.	TRBJ1-1	TRBV27
CASSPGGRYNEQFF	TGCGCCAGCAGCCCCGGAGGGAGGTATAATGAGCAGTTCTTC	.	14	once	TRBJ2-1	TRBV5-1
CASFSGPTEAFF	TGTGCCAGTTTTTCAGGCCCCACTGAAGCTTTCTTT	.	12	.	TRBJ1-1	TRBV28
CASSPLRAGGPTDTQYF	TGTGCCAGCTCACCCCTGCGGGCGGGGGGGCCCACAGATACGCAGTATTTT	TRBD2	17	.	TRBJ2-3	TRBV18
CASSTSGVNEQFF	TGTGCCAGTAGTACTTCGGGGGTTAATGAGCAGTTCTTC	.	13	.	TRBJ2-1	TRBV19
CASSLSPGTGEDNEKLFF	TGTGCCAGCAGCTTAAGTCCCGGGACAGGGGAAGATAATGAAAAACTGTTTTTT	TRBD1	18	.	TRBJ1-4	TRBV7-6
CSVSNQKQGSPLHF	TGCAGCGTATCGAATCAGAAGCAGGGATCACCCCTCCACTTT	.	14	.	TRBJ1-6	TRBV29-1
CASSGSGGGNIQYF	TGTGCCAGCAGTGGCTCCGGGGGGGGAAACATTCAGTACTTC	TRBD2	14	.	TRBJ2-4	TRBV2
CASSLGTEETQYF	TGCGCCAGCAGCCTCGGGACAGAAGAGACCCAGTACTTC	TRBD1	13	.	TRBJ2-5	TRBV5-1
CASATGGLGTEAFF	TGCGCCAGCGCCACAGGGGGCTTGGGCACTGAAGCTTTCTTT	TRBD1	14	.	TRBJ1-1	TRBV5-1
CASSYWHSGYTF	TGTGCCAGCAGTTATTGGCATTCGGGCTACACCTTC	.	12	.	TRBJ1-2	TRBV6-2/TRBV6-3